These 22 T cell receptor beta chains share one sample of origin, sequenced in a study of blood T cell repertoires in COVID-19. The table came from immunoSEQ multiplex PCR; TCRdb's copy has only in-frame clones and leaves some out. The sample lists about 330,000 clones, around 86% occurring once. The sequencing sample was made of PBMCs or T cells enriched from blood (not recorded which). The receptors were gathered from a woman between 18 and 30 years old who had recovered from COVID-19.

The chain uses TRBV24-1 and TRBJ1-1; D is undetermined. Trimming took 3 bases from V and 10 from J, leaving 14 bases between them. Germline V gene data show CDR1 as KGHDR and CDR2 as SFDVKD. There are 13 residues in the CDR3. The CDR3 sequence: CATSDPDSRGAFF. The CDR3, as DNA: TGTGCCACCAGTGATCCGGACTCCCGAGGAGCTTTCTTT.

The rearrangement uses TRBV27 and TRBJ2-7, with TRBD2 matching 11 bases. CDR1 is MNHEY, CDR2 SMNVEV, per germline (reference sequence). The trim removed 7 bases at V and 5 bases at J, leaving 10 bases unmatched. The CDR3 spans 15 residues. The CDR3 DNA sequence: TGTGCCAGCACCGCCCGGGGACTAGCGGCCCACGAGCAGTACTTC. It codes for CASTARGLAAHEQYF.

The chain recombines TRBV2 with TRBJ1-5; TRBD1 agrees at 11 bases. The CDR3 has 14 amino acids. The germline CDR1 and CDR2 sequences are SNHLY and FYNNEI. The V gene end was trimmed by 5 bases and the J gene end by 5 bases; junction bases not matched to a gene: 2. The CDR3 nucleotides read TGTGCCAGCAGTCCGGGACAGGGGGATCAGCCCCAGCATTTT. Residues: CASSPGQGDQPQHF.

This chain connects TRBV7-8 to TRBJ2-1; 7 nucleotides align to TRBD2. Per the germline V gene, CDR1 is SGHVS and CDR2 is FQNEAQ. The junction had 2 bases not matched to a gene; V was cut back by 3 bases and J by 3 bases. The CDR3 extends over 14 amino acids. CDR3 nucleotide sequence: TGTGCCAGCAGCTTGCGGGAGAACTACAATGAGCAGTTCTTC. Its translation: CASSLRENYNEQFF. Looking up the rest from reference TRBV7-8 and TRBJ2-1 gives the full variable domain: GAGVSQSPRYKVAKRGQDVALRCDPISGHVSLFWYQQALGQGPEFLTYFQNEAQLDKSGLPSDRFFAERPEGSVSTLKIQRTQQEDSAVYLCASSLRENYNEQFFGPGTRLTVL.

This clone was detected only a few times. The chain links TRBV7-8 to TRBJ1-2; 7 bases map to TRBD1. The length of the CDR3 is 17 residues. Trimming removed 0 bases from V and 5 bases from J; junction bases left unmatched: 12. Looked up from germline, CDR1 is SGHVS and CDR2 is FQNEAQ. The CDR3 DNA reads as TGTGCCAGCAGCTTAGCGGTGGCAGGGGGTAATTTATATGGCTACACCTTC. Translation gives CASSLAVAGGNLYGYTF.

There are a few counts of this clone. V gene TRBV5-6 combines with J gene TRBJ2-4, with 9 bases matching TRBD2. Germline assignment: CDR1 SGHDT and CDR2 YYEEEE. V shed 1 base and J 7 bases; nucleotides not matched to a gene: 3. CDR3 size: 14 residues. The CDR3, as DNA: TGTGCCAGCAGCTTGCATAGCGGGAGTAACATTCAGTACTTC. Residues: CASSLHSGSNIQYF.

The chain is built from TRBV3-1 (or the pseudogene TRBV3-2) and TRBJ2-6, with D possibly matching TRBD2 (5 bases). The germline V and J ends were trimmed by 0 bases and 2 bases, with 8 bases remaining between them. The CDR3 runs to 16 residues. Germline V CDR1 and CDR2: LGHDT, YNNKEL (reference sequence). The CDR3 sequence: CASSQETGAGANVLTF. CDR3 DNA sequence: TGTGCCAGCAGCCAAGAGACCGGGGCTGGGGCCAACGTCCTGACTTTC.

This clone came up once. This rearrangement joins TRBV27 to TRBJ2-3; 7 bases agree with TRBD1. The CDR3 spans 16 residues. From germline, CDR1 is MNHEY and CDR2 SMNVEV (reference sequence). After removal of 5 bases from V and 0 bases from J, the junction contained 8 bases not matched to a gene. Written as DNA, the CDR3 is TGTGCCAGCAGTCACGGACAGGCCACTAGCACAGATACGCAGTATTTT. This codes for CASSHGQATSTDTQYF.

V and J are TRBV7-9 and TRBJ1-2, with a tentative D call TRBD1 (6 bases). CDR3 length: 14 residues. The V end lost 3 bases, the J end lost 5 bases, and 13 bases lay between the germline ends. The germline V gene has CDR1 SEHNR and CDR2 FQNEAQ (reference sequence). As DNA, the CDR3 is TGTGCCAGCAGCTTGGGAACAGGGACGTATGGCTACACCTTC. Translated, it gives CASSLGTGTYGYTF.

The V call is TRBV7-9, the J call TRBJ2-1, with 9 positions matching TRBD2. CDR3 size: 16 residues. Germline values: CDR1 SEHNR, CDR2 FQNEAQ (reference sequence). With V trimmed by 0 bases and J by 3 bases, 3 bases remained unmatched. CDR3 in amino acids: CASSLAPSGNYNEQFF. The CDR3 DNA sequence: TGTGCCAGCAGCTTAGCTCCTAGCGGGAACTACAATGAGCAGTTCTTC.

The V call is TRBV5-1, the J call TRBJ2-3; 10 bases are a match to TRBD1. There are 16 residues in the CDR3. In germline, CDR1 is SGHRS, CDR2 YFSETQ. The J segment lost 4 bases and the V segment lost 0 bases, leaving 5 bases of the junction unmatched. The CDR3 coding sequence is TGCGCCAGCAGCTTGGGACAGGGGGCAAGTTCAGATACGCAGTATTTT. Translated: CASSLGQGASSDTQYF.

V and J are TRBV30 and TRBJ1-2; TRBD1 matches 9 bases. After removal of 1 base from V and 8 bases from J, the junction contained 2 bases not matched to a gene. In germline, CDR1 is GTSNPN, CDR2 SVGIG (reference sequence). The CDR3 contains 12 residues. CDR3 protein: CAWSDGQGGYTF. The CDR3 DNA reads as TGTGCCTGGAGTGACGGACAGGGGGGCTACACCTTC.

The chain combines TRBV9 with TRBJ1-5; D remains unclear. Germline CDR1 is SGDLS and CDR2 is YYNGEE. The CDR3 covers 14 residues. V lost 4 bases and J 3 bases, leaving 11 bases between the germline ends. The CDR3 spells CASSFEGTNQPQHF. The CDR3 DNA reads TGTGCCAGCAGCTTCGAGGGAACCAATCAGCCCCAGCATTTT. The whole variable domain, remainder taken from reference TRBV9 and TRBJ1-5, is DSGVTQTPKHLITATGQRVTLRCSPRSGDLSVYWYQQSLDQGLQFLIQYYNGEERAKGNILERFSAQQFPDLHSELNLSSLELGDSALYFCASSFEGTNQPQHFGDGTRLSIL.

J is TRBJ2-2 and V is TRBV24-1; 10 bases map to TRBD1. The CDR3 spans 16 residues. Germline CDR1 is KGHDR and CDR2 is SFDVKD. Trimming cost V 5 bases and J 3 bases; bases outside gene matches: 5. CDR3 region: CATSGGQGPYTGELFF. CDR3 nucleotide sequence: TGTGCCACCAGTGGGGGACAGGGGCCCTACACCGGGGAGCTGTTTTTT.

The chain links TRBV18 to TRBJ2-5, with D possibly matching TRBD1 (6 bases). Trimming stripped 3 bases from V and 3 bases from J, with 17 bases between. The CDR3 is 16 amino acids. Germline CDR1 reads KGHSH; CDR2 reads LQKENI. The CDR3 here is CASSPTDSFPKETQYF. The CDR3 DNA sequence: TGTGCCAGCTCACCCACGGACAGTTTCCCAAAAGAGACCCAGTACTTC.

The chain joins TRBV5-4 to TRBJ2-3; the match to TRBD2 covers 10 bases. This CDR3 has 16 amino acids. Germline CDR1 reads SGHNT; CDR2 reads YYREEE (reference sequence). Losses at the gene ends were 0 bases for V and 2 bases for J; bases not matched to a gene: 3. The CDR3 protein is CASSLVGLADTDTQYF. DNA of the CDR3: TGTGCCAGCAGCTTGGTAGGACTAGCGGACACAGATACGCAGTATTTT.

The chain uses TRBV2 and TRBJ1-3; tentative D call: TRBD1 (5 bases). Germline V CDR1 and CDR2: SNHLY, FYNNEI. The CDR3 runs 14 residues. Deletions cut 3 bases from V and 8 bases from J, with 14 bases between. The CDR3 DNA follows: TGTGCCAGCAGTGATCGGTCCGGGGGGGACACCATATATTTT. Encoded protein: CASSDRSGGDTIYF. Using reference TRBV2 and TRBJ1-3 for the parts outside the CDR3, the full variable domain is EPEVTQTPSHQVTQMGQEVILRCVPISNHLYFYWYRQILGQKVEFLVSFYNNEISEKSEIFDDQFSVERPDGSNFTLKIRSTKLEDSAMYFCASSDRSGGDTIYFGEGSWLTVV.

The sample holds a few counts of this clone. At one boundary the junction diverges from the germline segment, which might be a read error. This sequence joins TRBV3-1 (or the pseudogene TRBV3-2) and TRBJ2-5; 7 bases map to TRBD2. CDR3 length: 14 residues. Germline V lookup: CDR1 LGHDT, CDR2 YNNKEL (reference sequence). As DNA, the CDR3 is TGTGCCAGCAGCCACGACGGTATAGCGGGTAACCGAAACTTC. It yields the protein CASSHDGIAGNRNF.

The chain employs TRBV5-1 and TRBJ1-2, with TRBD1 matching 7 bases. The CDR3 is 15 amino acids. J was trimmed by 5 bases and V by 4 bases; bases with no gene match: 11. Germline CDR1 is SGHRS and CDR2 is YFSETQ. CDR3 protein: CASSEGRQGHYGYTF. CDR3 coding DNA: TGCGCCAGCAGCGAAGGACGACAGGGCCATTATGGCTACACCTTC.

The gene calls are TRBV19 and TRBJ1-1, with a possible D match to TRBD1 (6 bases). V lost 10 bases to trimming and J lost 0 bases, with 18 bases between them. From germline, CDR1 is LNHDA and CDR2 SQIVND (reference sequence). This CDR3 region has 15 residues. CDR3 amino acids: CATRQAGDMNTEAFF. The CDR3 DNA sequence: TGTGCCACCCGACAGGCGGGAGACATGAACACTGAAGCTTTCTTT.

The chain has TRBV9 and TRBJ2-3; 9 nucleotides align to TRBD1. V shed 5 bases, J shed 4 bases, and the junction held 8 bases outside the gene matches. CDR1 is SGDLS and CDR2 is YYNGEE in the germline V gene. This CDR3 has 15 amino acids. The CDR3 DNA follows: TGTGCCAGCAGTCCGGGACAGGGTAGTGCAGATACGCAGTATTTT. It yields the protein CASSPGQGSADTQYF.

The chain uses TRBV6-8 and TRBJ1-5, with D unclear. CDR1 is MNHGY and CDR2 is SAAAGT in the germline V gene. The V gene lost 11 bases and the J gene lost 0 bases, with 11 bases spanning the gap. The CDR3 contains 13 residues. CDR3 residues: CAPGQVSNQPQHF. The CDR3 DNA is TGTGCCCCCGGTCAAGTTAGCAATCAGCCCCAGCATTTT.